This TCR beta chain was obtained from a study of blood T cell repertoires in COVID-19. Overall study: The samples span acute and convalescent COVID-19 from the United States, Italy and Spain.

With 4 bases clipped from V and 3 bases from J, the junction kept 7 bases outside the gene matches. The CDR3 covers 15 residues. Germline assignment: CDR1 SGHKS and CDR2 YYEKEE (reference sequence). The repertoire was sequenced with immunoSEQ multiplex PCR; TCRdb's copy has only in-frame clones and lacks some. Altogether approximately 350,000 clones are present, roughly 90% being singletons, with the ten largest covering over 1%. Sequenced input: peripheral blood. The sequence was obtained from a man in his forties or fifties with acute or convalescent COVID-19. The chain has TRBV5-5 and TRBJ2-1, with TRBD1 matching 7 bases. The CDR3 DNA reads as TGTGCCAGCAGCCCCCGACAGGGAAACTACAATGAGCAGTTCTTC. Residues: CASSPRQGNYNEQFF.